This note documents a single T cell receptor (beta chain) sequence. The data originate from a study of blood T cell repertoires in COVID-19. Study at large: Some COVID-19 samples were acute and others convalescent; all came from the United States, Italy and Spain. PBMCs, B-cell-depleted T cells, or T cells were the source of the cDNA or gDNA that made up the material.

V lost 0 bases to trimming and J lost 6 bases; unmatched junction nucleotides: 5. This CDR3 region has 15 residues. In germline, CDR1 is SGHDT, CDR2 YYEEEE. In the authors' methods: Reference gene primer amplification gave estimated nucleated cell counts. Profiling relied on immunoSEQ multiplex PCR, and the TCRdb table lists in-frame clones only, not all of them. The V and J calls and clone size are taken from that table; D and trimming were inferred from the DNA. The sample carries hundreds of thousands of clones, 87% recorded once. The chain combines TRBV5-6 with TRBJ1-1; TRBD1 aligns across 10 bases. The specimen was peripheral blood. This receptor was identified in a woman aged 40 to 55 who had recovered from COVID-19. Here the CDR3 DNA reads TGTGCCAGCAGCTTGGCCTTCGGACAGGGGGCTGAAGCTTTCTTT. Translated: CASSLAFGQGAEAFF.